The 20 T cell receptor beta chains below come from one sample, sequenced in a study of persistence of HIV-infected CD4 T cells (dated by TCRdb to between 2020 and 2021). These receptors' targets are unknown. The immunoSEQ hsTCRB assay version 4 in survey mode was used to sequence TCRbeta repertoires from genomic DNA. TCRdb limited this immuneACCESS table to in-frame rearrangements with V and J called. A share of clones is missing; checked studies link under half to unresolved V genes, and the rest is unexplained. This sample gives about 36,000 clones in total; 70% to 90% of them show up just once. The ten largest clones add up to around 5% of the sample. This specimen's treatment or condition label, interpreted: suppressive antiretroviral therapy. Cells were stimulated with a pool of overlapping HIV-1 Gag 15-mer peptides at around 0.91 ug per peptide per mL. Memory CD4+ T cells that did not respond, being CD40L-negative, CD69-negative and CD45RO-high, were sorted as memory populations depleted of antigen-responding cells.

This sample comprised cultured CD4+ T cells from PBMCs, obtained from a patient who received antiretroviral therapy. The cell subset or site label for this specimen denotes: CD40L-CD69- CD45RO-high memory CD4 T cells not responding to Gag peptides. Receptors were obtained from an adult with HIV. The donor label of this sample is uncertain.

This clone was seen a few times. This chain joins TRBV3-1 (or the pseudogene TRBV3-2) and TRBJ1-6, with D perhaps matching TRBD1 (5 bases). The CDR3 has 15 residues. V lost 1 base and J 9 bases, leaving 13 bases between the germline ends. From germline, CDR1 is LGHDT and CDR2 YNNKEL (reference sequence). This chain's CDR3 is CASSQGQGTSSPLHF. In DNA, the CDR3 is TGTGCCAGCAGCCAAGGTCAGGGTACGAGTTCACCCCTCCACTTT.

The chain joins TRBV24-1 to TRBJ1-5, with 8 bases identical to TRBD1. Losses at the gene ends were 4 bases for V and 3 bases for J; bases not matched to a gene: 4. CDR3 length: 15 amino acids. From germline, CDR1 is KGHDR and CDR2 SFDVKD. The CDR3 loop reads CATSEGQGPNQPQHF. In nucleotides, the CDR3 is TGTGCCACCAGTGAAGGACAGGGACCCAATCAGCCCCAGCATTTT.

This rearrangement joins TRBV13 to TRBJ1-1, with TRBD1 identical over 7 bases. The CDR3 spans 16 residues. Germline V gene sequence: CDR1 PRHDT, CDR2 FYEKMQ (reference sequence). Unmatched junction bases numbered 10, after V lost 4 bases and J lost 2 bases. The CDR3 bases are TGTGCCAGCAGCTCCCCCCGCAGGGGGTTTAACACTGAAGCTTTCTTT. Protein product: CASSSPRRGFNTEAFF.

The chain is built from TRBV18 and TRBJ1-1; no reliable D call. Germline assignment: CDR1 KGHSH and CDR2 LQKENI. This CDR3 is 15 amino acids long. V lost 1 base, J lost 1 base, and 10 bases lay in between. CDR3 region: CASSPRTDENTEAFF. The CDR3 DNA sequence: TGTGCCAGCTCACCACGAACTGATGAGAACACTGAAGCTTTCTTT.

The rearrangement uses TRBV27 and TRBJ1-2, with D unresolved. This CDR3 has 15 amino acids. Trimming shortened V by 2 bases and J by 0 bases, and 10 bases separated the two germline ends. Germline CDR1 MNHEY, CDR2 SMNVEV (reference sequence). The CDR3 spells CASSLGSKANYGYTF. CDR3 nucleotide sequence: TGTGCCAGCAGTTTAGGTAGCAAAGCTAACTATGGCTACACCTTC.

The V gene is TRBV29-1, the J gene TRBJ2-3; the match to TRBD2 covers 11 bases. The CDR3 spans 15 residues. The J segment lost 0 bases and the V segment lost 3 bases, leaving 2 bases of the junction unmatched. Per germline, CDR1 SQVTM and CDR2 ANQGSEA. The CDR3 DNA follows: TGCAGCGTTGAGGGACTAGCGGTTAGCACAGATACGCAGTATTTT. Translation: CSVEGLAVSTDTQYF.

This chain joins TRBV10-2 and TRBJ2-3; 9 bases fit TRBD2. CDR3 length: 16 residues. CDR1 and CDR2 from the germline V gene are WSHSY and SAAADI. Trimming cost V 0 bases and J 6 bases; bases outside gene matches: 7. CDR3 sequence reads: CASSESRRGGRDTQYF. DNA of the CDR3: TGCGCCAGCAGTGAGTCGAGGCGGGGGGGTCGCGATACGCAGTATTTT.

The chain employs TRBV5-4 and TRBJ1-3; no definite D call. Germline loops: CDR1 SGHNT, CDR2 YYREEE (reference sequence). This CDR3 comprises 16 residues. V shed 1 base and J shed 2 bases, with 13 bases lying between them. The CDR3 DNA sequence: TGTGCCAGCAGCTTGCGGACGGGAGCCACTGGAAACACCATATATTTT. It encodes CASSLRTGATGNTIYF.

The chain carries TRBV29-1 and TRBJ2-3, with D possibly TRBD2 on 6 matching bases. The CDR3 runs 15 residues. The V end was cut by 2 bases, the J end by 2 bases, with 14 bases between. Germline V gene sequence: CDR1 SQVTM, CDR2 ANQGSEA. CDR3 DNA sequence: TGCAGCGTTGAAAGGGGACTCCCTACCACAGATACGCAGTATTTT. It codes for CSVERGLPTTDTQYF.

The chain is built from TRBV30 and TRBJ1-5; D uncertain. The V gene's germline CDR1 is GTSNPN and CDR2 SVGIG (reference sequence). The V end was cut by 0 bases, the J end by 4 bases, with 16 bases between. This CDR3 is built from 16 residues. Here the CDR3 reads CAWSVPRASQNQPQHF. The CDR3 coding sequence is TGTGCCTGGAGTGTACCACGGGCCTCGCAAAATCAGCCCCAGCATTTT.

Here the CDR3 reads CASSAARGTAYGYTF. Written as DNA, the CDR3 is TGCGCCAGCAGTGCCGCGAGAGGGACGGCCTATGGCTACACCTTC. This sequence joins TRBV10-1 and TRBJ1-2; maybe TRBD1 (5 bases). The V gene's germline CDR1 is WNHNN and CDR2 SYGVQD (reference sequence). The V gene lost 4 bases and the J gene lost 4 bases, with 16 bases spanning the gap. CDR3 length equals 15 residues.

The rearrangement joins TRBV28 to TRBJ1-5; 7 nucleotides align to TRBD1. Germline values: CDR1 MDHEN, CDR2 SYDVKM. CDR3 length equals 15 residues. V shed 6 bases, J shed 2 bases, and the junction held 7 bases outside the gene matches. CDR3 sequence: CASRPRGLGNQPQHF. CDR3 sequence (DNA): TGTGCCAGCAGACCGAGGGGGCTCGGCAATCAGCCCCAGCATTTT.

This clone was seen a single time. V usage is TRBV21-1 and J usage is TRBJ1-1. TRBV21-1 is assigned pseudogene status. CDR3 size: 18 residues. CDR3 protein: CASSIKRMADGKNTEAFF. The CDR3 DNA is TGTGCCAGCAGCATTAAACGAATGGCGGACGGCAAGAACACTGAAGCTTTCTTT.

This sequence joins TRBV5-4 and TRBJ2-3, with 7 bases fitting TRBD2. The CDR3 loop spans 16 amino acids. V shed 1 base and J 3 bases; nucleotides not matched to a gene: 8. Germline V lookup: CDR1 SGHNT, CDR2 YYREEE (reference sequence). The CDR3 reads CASSLPVGGGTDTQYF. In DNA, the CDR3 is TGTGCCAGCAGCTTGCCCGTCGGGGGAGGGACAGATACGCAGTATTTT.

This chain links TRBV7-2 with TRBJ2-3, with 10 nucleotides matching TRBD1. Losses at the gene ends were 3 bases for V and 4 bases for J; bases not matched to a gene: 7. The length of the CDR3 is 16 residues. Germline loops: CDR1 SGHTA, CDR2 FQGNSA. CDR3 region: CASSLTWDRGPDTQYF. CDR3 bases: TGTGCCAGCAGCTTGACTTGGGACAGGGGACCAGATACGCAGTATTTT. The whole variable domain, filled in from reference TRBV7-2 and TRBJ2-3, reads GAGVSQSPSNKVTEKGKDVELRCDPISGHTALYWYRQSLGQGLEFLIYFQGNSAPDKSGLPSDRFSAERTGGSVSTLTIQRTQQEDSAVYLCASSLTWDRGPDTQYFGPGTRLTVL.

This clone was found a few times. This chain uses TRBV6-1 with TRBJ1-4; D not resolved. Germline loops: CDR1 MNHNS, CDR2 SASEGT. Trimming took off 2 bases at V and 2 bases at J, with 6 bases between the two ends. This CDR3 contains 14 residues. CDR3 amino acids: CASSERPTNEKLFF. CDR3 bases: TGTGCCAGCAGTGAACGGCCGACTAATGAAAAACTGTTTTTT.

This clone appeared a few times. This chain links TRBV28 with TRBJ2-3; D may be TRBD1 (5 bases). V dropped 4 bases and J dropped 1 base, with 21 bases sitting between them. Per germline, CDR1 MDHEN and CDR2 SYDVKM. The CDR3 contains 18 residues. CDR3 in DNA: TGTGCCAGCAGTTCTGGCAGGGCGTTTGAGAAAGGCACAGATACGCAGTATTTT. As protein: CASSSGRAFEKGTDTQYF.

The chain recombines TRBV6-5 with TRBJ2-6; D unresolved. V lost 6 bases, J lost 3 bases, and 9 bases lay in between. CDR3 length: 14 amino acids. Germline CDR1 reads MNHEY; CDR2 reads SVGAGI. CDR3 sequence (DNA): TGTGCCAGCAGCGTCATTGGTGGGGCCAACGTCCTGACTTTC. Protein sequence: CASSVIGGANVLTF.

The rearrangement joins TRBV6-7 to TRBJ1-5, with no clear D. TRBV6-7 falls under the ORF class, with uncertain function. The ends were cut back, 6 bases at V and 3 bases at J, with 18 bases in the middle. This CDR3 is built from 16 residues. The DNA for the CDR3 is TGTGCCAGCAGCCCCCTGAGGGCAGCGCACAATCAGCCCCAGCATTTT. This sequence encodes CASSPLRAAHNQPQHF.

This clone was seen only once. The chain links TRBV7-2 to TRBJ1-5, with 7 bases lining up with TRBD1. The V gene's germline CDR1 is SGHTA and CDR2 FQGNSA. There are 17 residues in the CDR3. Unmatched junction bases numbered 11, after V lost 3 bases and J lost 3 bases. The CDR3 reads CASSLGQTGVTNQPQHF. Written as DNA, the CDR3 is TGTGCCAGCAGCTTGGGACAAACAGGGGTCACCAATCAGCCCCAGCATTTT.